The clone carrying this T cell receptor (beta chain) was recorded at least ten times. Extracted total RNA amounted to at least 5 micrograms for each sample. This sample was included in a study of blood T cells in healthy people across ages. With a J-beta primer mix and a sample-barcoded 5' primer, a second PCR ran roughly 6 to 11 cycles. TCRdb reprocessed the 5' RACE reads with MiXCR, giving one entry per CDR3 protein. This table has more than 800,000 distinct CDR3 sequences, more than 25% appearing once. The specimen sequenced was blood. The TCR sequence derives from an elderly woman in good health.

The CDR3 DNA reads TGTGCCAGCAGCCGAGGAGGGGTTAGAAATGAGCAGTTCTTC. Its translation: CASSRGGVRNEQFF. The rearrangement uses TRBV7-9 and TRBJ2-1, with D possibly TRBD2 on 6 matching bases. Germline CDR1 and CDR2: SEHNR and FQNEAQ (reference sequence). V was cut by 5 bases and J by 7 bases, with 15 bases left in between. The CDR3 totals 14 residues.